The T cell receptor (beta chain) described here comes from a study of OX40 agonist ivuxolimab in advanced cancers. Whole-study context: Patients were treated with intravenous ivuxolimab, dosed at 0.01 to 10 mg/kg and infused every 2 weeks.

Whole-study findings and limits: CD4+ T cells averaged fewer expanded clones than CD8+ T cells. Within 6 weeks, CD4+ and CD8+ blood T cells expanded clonally at 0.1 to 3.0 mg/kg.

Patients with autoimmune history or systemic immunosuppression were excluded. Points on this clone: The antigen is not known.

V gave up 5 bases and J gave up 15 bases, with 23 bases separating them. Germline V lookup: CDR1 MNHEY, CDR2 SVGAGI. There are 14 residues in the CDR3. Libraries were prepared by immunoSEQ multiplex PCR; TCRdb keeps only in-frame clonotypes and omits some of them. Among around 53,000 clones listed, over 85% were seen once. This specimen was CD4+ or CD8+ T cells sorted from blood, taken in a trial of the OX40 agonist ivuxolimab. The receptor comes from an adult with an advanced solid tumor such as melanoma, head and neck, liver or kidney cancer. V is TRBV6-5 and J is TRBJ2-1, with D uncertain. In nucleotides, the CDR3 is TGTGCCAGCAGTCTCACACGGTCACCATGGAGTCCGTTCTTC. Encoded protein: CASSLTRSPWSPFF.